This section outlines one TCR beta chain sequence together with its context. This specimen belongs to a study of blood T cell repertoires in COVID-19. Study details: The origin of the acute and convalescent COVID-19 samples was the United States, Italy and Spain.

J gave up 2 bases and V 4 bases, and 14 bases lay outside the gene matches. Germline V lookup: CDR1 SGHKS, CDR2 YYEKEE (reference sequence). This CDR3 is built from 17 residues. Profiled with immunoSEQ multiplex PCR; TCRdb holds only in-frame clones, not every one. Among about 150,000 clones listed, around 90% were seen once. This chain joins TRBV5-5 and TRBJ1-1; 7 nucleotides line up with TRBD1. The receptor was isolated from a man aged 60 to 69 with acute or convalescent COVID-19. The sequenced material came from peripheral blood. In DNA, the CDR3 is TGTGCCAGCAGCCAGGGGGGCGTCCGACAGGTTAACACTGAAGCTTTCTTT. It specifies CASSQGGVRQVNTEAFF.